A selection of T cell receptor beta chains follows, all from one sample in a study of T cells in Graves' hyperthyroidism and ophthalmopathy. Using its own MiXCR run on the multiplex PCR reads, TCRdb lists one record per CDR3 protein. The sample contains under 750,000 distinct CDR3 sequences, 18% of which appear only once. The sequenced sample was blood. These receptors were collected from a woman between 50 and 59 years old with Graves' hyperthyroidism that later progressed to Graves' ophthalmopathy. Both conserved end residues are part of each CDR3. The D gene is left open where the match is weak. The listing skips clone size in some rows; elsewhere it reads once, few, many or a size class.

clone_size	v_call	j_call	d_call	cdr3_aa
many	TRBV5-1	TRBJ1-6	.	CASRGARENSPLHF
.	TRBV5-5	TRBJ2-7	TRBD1	CASSPRGPPYEQYF
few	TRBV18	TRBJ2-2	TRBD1	CASSPLSTGPGELFF
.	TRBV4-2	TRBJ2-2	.	CASSQDPFGGELFF
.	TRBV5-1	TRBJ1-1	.	CASSLGGIIGNTEAFF
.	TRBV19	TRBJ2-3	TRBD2	CASSNRLATATDTQYF
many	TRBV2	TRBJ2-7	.	CASSETESSYEQYF
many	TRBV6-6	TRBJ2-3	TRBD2	CASSYSSSGVTDTQYF
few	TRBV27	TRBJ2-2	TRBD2	CASTHNSGEYTGELFF
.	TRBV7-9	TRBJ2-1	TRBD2	CASSLAWGGNNNEQFF
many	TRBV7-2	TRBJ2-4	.	CASSLASGGTDIQYF
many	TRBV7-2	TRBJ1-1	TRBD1	CASSPDRMNTEAFF
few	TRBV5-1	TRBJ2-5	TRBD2	CASSLVVAGYQETQYF
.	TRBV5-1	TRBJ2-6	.	CASAAGTPGANVLTF
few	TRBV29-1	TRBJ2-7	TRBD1	CSVRGLPGLGPYEQYF
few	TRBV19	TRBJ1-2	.	CASSIHTGSYGYTF
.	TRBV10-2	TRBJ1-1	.	CASTGSMAGNTEAFF
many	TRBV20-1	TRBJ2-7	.	CSARLRPGGIEQYF
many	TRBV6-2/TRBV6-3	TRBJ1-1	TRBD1	CASSPGTDYNEAFF
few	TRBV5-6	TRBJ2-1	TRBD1	CASSPGTGMDYNEQFF
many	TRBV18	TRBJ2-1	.	CASSPPVGPSSYNEQFF
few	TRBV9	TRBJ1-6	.	CASSVSRGGNSPLHF
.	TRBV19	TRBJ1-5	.	CASSILGWNGNQPQHF
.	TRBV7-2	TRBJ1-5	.	CASSSTDPGLGRMPQHF
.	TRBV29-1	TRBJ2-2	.	CSVAPHVNTGELFF
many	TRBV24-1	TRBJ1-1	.	CATSESGSTEAFF
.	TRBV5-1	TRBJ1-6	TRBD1	CASSTKTGVGSPLHF
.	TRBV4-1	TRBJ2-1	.	CASSQDLSGGEQFF
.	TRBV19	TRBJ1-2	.	CASSIGGDYGYTF
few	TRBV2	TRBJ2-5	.	CASTMAGQETQYF
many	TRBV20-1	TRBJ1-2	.	CSARVTTDNYGYTF
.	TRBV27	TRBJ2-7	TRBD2	CASSLLAGDTYEQYF
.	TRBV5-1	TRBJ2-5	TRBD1	CASSLGPGQTQETQYF
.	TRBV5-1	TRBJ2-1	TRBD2	CASSSRAGGSSYNEQFF
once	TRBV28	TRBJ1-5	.	CASSKKVRRQPQHF
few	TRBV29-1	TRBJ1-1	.	CSVVQGRTEAFF
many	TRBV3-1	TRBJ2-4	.	CASSQDGGVQYF
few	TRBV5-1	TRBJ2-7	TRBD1	CASSIYPGGSYEQYF
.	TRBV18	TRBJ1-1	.	CASSPVHGITEAFF
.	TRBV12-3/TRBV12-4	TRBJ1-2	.	CASSPPSPAAAEGYTF
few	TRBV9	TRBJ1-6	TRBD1	CASSARQGANSPLHF
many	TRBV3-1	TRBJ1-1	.	CASSQVPAGNTEAFF
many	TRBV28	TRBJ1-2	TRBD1	CASLGDTGGAKYGYTF
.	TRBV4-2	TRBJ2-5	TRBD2	CASSQEASPAGLAGGIEETQYF
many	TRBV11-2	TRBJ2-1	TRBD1	CASSLRPDRGAYNEQFF
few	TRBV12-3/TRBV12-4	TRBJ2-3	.	CASSTYSAPDTQYF
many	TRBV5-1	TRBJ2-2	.	CASSLAAVSQGTGELFF
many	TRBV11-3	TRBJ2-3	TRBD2	CASSLGSGGTDTQYF
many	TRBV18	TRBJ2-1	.	CASSPPWQSVYNEQFF
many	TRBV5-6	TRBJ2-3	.	CASSLAAGEGTDTQYF
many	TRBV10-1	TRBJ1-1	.	CASSESSGNTEAFF
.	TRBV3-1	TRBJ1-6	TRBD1	CASSPGGQGSPLHF
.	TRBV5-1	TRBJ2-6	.	CASSPASPGGANVLTF
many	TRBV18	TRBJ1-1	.	CASSPPTGWVGNTEAFF
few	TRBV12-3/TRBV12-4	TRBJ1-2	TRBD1	CASSSPDRVDGYTF
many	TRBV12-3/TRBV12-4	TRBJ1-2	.	CASVLDRLNYGYTF
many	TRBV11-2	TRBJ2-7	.	CASTSQSPLGEQYF
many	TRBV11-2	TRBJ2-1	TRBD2	CASSSPAGGADNEQFF
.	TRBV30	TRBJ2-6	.	CAWSVGGISGANVLTF